Sequencing of this T cell receptor beta chain was carried out in a study of blood T cell repertoires in COVID-19. Background on the study: In each case, the material was cDNA or gDNA derived from T cells, B-cell-depleted T cells, or PBMCs.

This CDR3 has 12 amino acids. Germline CDR1 reads MNHEY; CDR2 reads SVGAGI. Details on this clone: One end of the junction varies from germline; a read error may be responsible.

Under the authors' procedure: From reference gene primer amplification, estimates of nucleated cell counts were derived. TCRdb's table, derived via immunoSEQ multiplex PCR, lists solely in-frame clones and lacks some. The DNA gave D and trimming, while V, J and clone size come from that table. The sample lists fewer than 250,000 clones, 92% seen once, with about 1.3% in the top ten. The source is a man in his thirties or forties with acute or convalescent COVID-19. V and J are TRBV6-5 and TRBJ1-5; D is unresolved. Material: peripheral blood. The CDR3 spells CASRESTQPQHF. In DNA, the CDR3 is TGTGCCAGCAGGGAGAGCACTCAGCCCCAGCATTTT.